Each of the 14 T cell receptor beta chains below was sequenced from the same sample in a study of blood T cell repertoires in COVID-19. Repertoires were generated with immunoSEQ multiplex PCR, while TCRdb's copy carries only in-frame clones and drops some. Of more than 200,000 clones listed, 88% are singletons. The specimen was peripheral blood. The receptors here all came from a middle-aged woman who had recovered from COVID-19.

V is TRBV28 and J is TRBJ1-2; D is possibly TRBD1 (5 bases). CDR3 size: 14 residues. Trimming left V 8 bases short and J 7 bases short, with 20 bases between. Germline CDR1 reads MDHEN; CDR2 reads SYDVKM. The CDR3 here is CASLLGGRAGGYTF. In nucleotides, the CDR3 is TGTGCCAGCCTTTTAGGCGGCAGGGCCGGTGGCTACACCTTC.

The chain employs TRBV4-2 and TRBJ2-7, with D perhaps TRBD2 (7 bases). V was pared by 0 bases and J by 5 bases, with 17 bases between. Per germline, CDR1 LGHNA and CDR2 YNFKEQ. This CDR3 is 16 amino acids long. The chain's CDR3 is CASSQDTGGKLNEQYF. CDR3 DNA sequence: TGTGCCAGCAGCCAAGATACGGGGGGCAAGCTGAACGAGCAGTACTTC.

The V gene is TRBV9, the J gene TRBJ2-3; D perhaps matches TRBD1 (5 bases). Trimming pared 1 base from V and 0 bases from J, leaving 12 bases between. Looked up from germline, CDR1 is SGDLS and CDR2 is YYNGEE. The length of the CDR3 is 16 residues. The CDR3 DNA reads TGTGCCAGCAGCGTATTAGAGACAGCGAGCACAGATACGCAGTATTTT. Its translation is CASSVLETASTDTQYF. Full variable domain (outside the CDR3, taken from reference TRBV9 and TRBJ2-3): DSGVTQTPKHLITATGQRVTLRCSPRSGDLSVYWYQQSLDQGLQFLIQYYNGEERAKGNILERFSAQQFPDLHSELNLSSLELGDSALYFCASSVLETASTDTQYFGPGTRLTVL.

The chain links TRBV27 to TRBJ2-7; TRBD1 aligns across 7 bases. This CDR3 comprises 16 residues. Germline CDR1 reads MNHEY; CDR2 reads SMNVEV (reference sequence). With 8 bases clipped from V and 3 bases from J, the junction kept 16 bases outside the gene matches. In DNA form, the CDR3 reads TGTGCCAGCCGTCCCTTAGGGGGCCCATCCCTCTACGAGCAGTACTTC. Translating it yields CASRPLGGPSLYEQYF.

The J gene is TRBJ2-1, the V gene TRBV11-3, with 9 positions matching TRBD1. Trimming cost V 2 bases and J 7 bases; bases outside gene matches: 6. The CDR3 runs 15 residues. Germline V gives CDR1 SGHNT, CDR2 YENEEA. DNA of the CDR3: TGTGCCAGCAGCTTACACAGGGGGCCTGAGAATGAGCAGTTCTTC. Protein: CASSLHRGPENEQFF.

This chain joins TRBV24-1 and TRBJ2-5; D ambiguous. V lost 0 bases and J lost 5, with 3 bases in between. The CDR3 is made up of 12 amino acids. Germline-derived CDR1 and CDR2 are KGHDR and SFDVKD. For the CDR3, the DNA is TGTGCCACCAGTGATTTGTATGAGACCCAGTACTTC. Amino acids: CATSDLYETQYF.

The rearrangement uses TRBV30 and TRBJ1-1; 8 nucleotides agree with TRBD1. CDR3 length equals 13 residues. J was trimmed by 4 bases and V by 5 bases; bases with no gene match: 6. Germline values: CDR1 GTSNPN, CDR2 SVGIG (reference sequence). The CDR3 here is CAWQQTGGTEAFF. In DNA, the CDR3 is TGTGCCTGGCAACAAACAGGGGGCACTGAAGCTTTCTTT. Filled out from reference TRBV30 and TRBJ1-1, the complete variable domain reads SQTIHQWPATLVQPVGSPLSLECTVEGTSNPNLYWYRQAAGRGLQLLFYSVGIGQISSEVPQNLSASRPQDRQFILSSKKLLLSDSGFYLCAWQQTGGTEAFFGQGTRLTVV.

The chain employs TRBV5-1 and TRBJ1-3; 8 bases agree with TRBD1. J was trimmed by 4 bases and V by 0 bases; bases with no gene match: 12. This CDR3 region has 18 residues. Germline assignment: CDR1 SGHRS and CDR2 YFSETQ. The CDR3 bases are TGCGCCAGCAGCTTGGGGGGACAGGTCACATCGGGAGGAAACACCATATATTTT. Its translation: CASSLGGQVTSGGNTIYF. The entire variable domain, with the rest obtained from reference TRBV5-1 and TRBJ1-3, is as follows: KAGVTQTPRYLIKTRGQQVTLSCSPISGHRSVSWYQQTPGQGLQFLFEYFSETQRNKGNFPGRFSGRQFSNSRSEMNVSTLELGDSALYLCASSLGGQVTSGGNTIYFGEGSWLTVV.

This chain joins TRBV4-1 and TRBJ2-1; 11 nucleotides match TRBD2. The germline CDR1 and CDR2 sequences are MGHRA and YSYEKL. V was clipped by 6 bases and J by 6 bases; unmatched bases: 4. The length of the CDR3 is 14 residues. The CDR3 region has the DNA TGCGCCAGCAGGTTAGCGGGAGGGTCCAATGAGCAGTTCTTC. Protein product: CASRLAGGSNEQFF.

The chain joins TRBV9 to TRBJ2-7; tentative D call: TRBD2 (5 bases). The CDR3 sequence is 13 residues long. The germline V gene encodes CDR1 SGDLS and CDR2 YYNGEE. The V gene lost 4 bases and the J gene lost 2 bases, with 10 bases spanning the gap. This chain's CDR3 is CASSSREAYEQYF. The CDR3 DNA reads as TGTGCCAGCAGCTCCCGGGAAGCCTACGAGCAGTACTTC. Full variable domain (remainder filled in from reference TRBV9 and TRBJ2-7): DSGVTQTPKHLITATGQRVTLRCSPRSGDLSVYWYQQSLDQGLQFLIQYYNGEERAKGNILERFSAQQFPDLHSELNLSSLELGDSALYFCASSSREAYEQYFGPGTRLTVT.

This clone was recorded once. The chain links TRBV10-3 to TRBJ2-7, with 9 bases aligning to TRBD1. Germline loops: CDR1 ENHRY, CDR2 SYGVKD. J gave up 6 bases and V 0 bases, and 9 bases lay outside the gene matches. The CDR3 is made up of 16 amino acids. The CDR3 loop is CAISESIGGQGSEQYF. CDR3 bases: TGTGCCATCAGTGAGTCGATTGGGGGACAGGGTTCCGAGCAGTACTTC.

The DNA for the CDR3 is TGTGCCAGCACCCCCGGGGGGCCCTTATACGAGCAGTACTTC. Translated: CASTPGGPLYEQYF. The V and J genes are TRBV2 and TRBJ2-7; a weak D match, TRBD2 (7 bases). V was trimmed by 7 bases and J by 4 bases, leaving 17 bases between them. Looked up from germline, CDR1 is SNHLY and CDR2 is FYNNEI. The CDR3 has 14 residues.

The V gene is TRBV28, the J gene TRBJ1-2; 7 bases map to TRBD1. V gave up 11 bases and J gave up 2 bases; unmatched junction bases: 8. Looked up from germline, CDR1 is MDHEN and CDR2 is SYDVKM. The CDR3 spans 13 residues. CDR3 region: CAAKTGSNYGYTF. CDR3 sequence (DNA): TGTGCCGCCAAGACAGGGAGCAACTATGGCTACACCTTC.

The J gene is TRBJ1-2, the V gene TRBV5-8; TRBD1 is a possible D gene (6 bases). The V end lost 5 bases, the J end lost 4 bases, and 21 bases lay between the germline ends. This CDR3 spans 16 amino acids. The germline CDR1 and CDR2 sequences are SGHTS and YDEGEE. In DNA form, the CDR3 reads TGTGCCAGCAGGGAGGTCGAACAGGGTCTGTTCTATGGCTACACCTTC. It translates to CASREVEQGLFYGYTF.